This T cell receptor (beta chain) appears in the sequencing data of a study of OX40 agonist ivuxolimab in advanced cancers. Germline V gene lookup returns CDR1 MNHNS and CDR2 SASEGT. V shed 1 base and J shed 6 bases, with 16 bases lying between them. CDR3 length equals 16 residues. This clone was seen more than once but under ten times. Measured with immunoSEQ multiplex PCR; TCRdb has only the in-frame clones, and not every one. This table has 80,000 to 100,000 clones, around nine tenths appearing once. The clonotype originates from an adult with an advanced solid tumor such as melanoma, head and neck, liver or kidney cancer. The sample was CD4+ or CD8+ T cells sorted from blood, taken in a trial of the OX40 agonist ivuxolimab. This sequence joins TRBV6-1 and TRBJ2-1, with TRBD1 as a possible D gene (5 bases). The CDR3: CASSEVGRQRGNEQFF. The CDR3 bases are TGTGCCAGCAGTGAAGTGGGCAGACAAAGGGGCAATGAGCAGTTCTTC.